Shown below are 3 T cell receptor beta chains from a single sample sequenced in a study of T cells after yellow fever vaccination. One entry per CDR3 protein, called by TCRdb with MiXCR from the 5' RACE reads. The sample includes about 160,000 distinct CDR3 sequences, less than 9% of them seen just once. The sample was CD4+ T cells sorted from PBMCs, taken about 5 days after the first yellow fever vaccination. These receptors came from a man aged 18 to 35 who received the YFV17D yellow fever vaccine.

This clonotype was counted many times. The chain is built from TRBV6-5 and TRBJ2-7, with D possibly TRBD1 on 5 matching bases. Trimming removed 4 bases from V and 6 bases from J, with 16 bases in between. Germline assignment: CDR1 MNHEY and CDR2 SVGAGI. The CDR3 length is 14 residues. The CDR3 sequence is CASSSRSGSGEQYV. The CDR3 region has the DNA TGTGCCAGCAGTTCGCGTTCAGGGTCCGGCGAGCAGTACGTC.

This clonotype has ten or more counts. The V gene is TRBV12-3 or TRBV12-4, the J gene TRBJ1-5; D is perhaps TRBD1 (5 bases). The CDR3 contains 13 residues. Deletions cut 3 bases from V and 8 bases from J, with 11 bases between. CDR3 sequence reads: CASSFEGRKPQHF. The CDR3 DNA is TGTGCCAGCAGTTTCGAGGGGAGGAAGCCCCAGCATTTT.

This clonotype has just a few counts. The CDR3 here is CASSRPGQGFTEAFF. CDR3 in DNA: TGTGCCAGCAGCCGCCCGGGACAGGGATTCACTGAAGCTTTCTTT. This chain joins TRBV3-1 and TRBJ1-1, with 9 bases that match TRBD1. After removal of 4 bases from V and 4 bases from J, the junction contained 7 bases not matched to a gene. Germline V gene lookup returns CDR1 LGHDT and CDR2 YNNKEL (reference sequence). The CDR3 totals 15 residues.